This TCR beta chain comes out of a study of technical replicates of blood from a handful of donors. Sequencing was performed with immunoSEQ multiplex PCR; in TCRdb, only in-frame clones are kept and a portion is missing. The data show some 89,000 clones, around 96% seen once. The CDR3 covers 15 residues. The germline gives CDR1 SGDLS, CDR2 YYNGEE. V gave up 0 bases and J gave up 5 bases; unmatched junction bases: 4. V and J are TRBV9 and TRBJ2-5, with TRBD2 matching 10 bases. Sequencing was done on a sample of T cells isolated from PBMCs. This clonotype was obtained from a human donor in good health. CDR3 DNA sequence: TGTGCCAGCAGCGTAGAACTAGCGGGATCCGAGACCCAGTACTTC. It is translated as CASSVELAGSETQYF. The full variable domain, completed using reference TRBV9 and TRBJ2-5, is DSGVTQTPKHLITATGQRVTLRCSPRSGDLSVYWYQQSLDQGLQFLIQYYNGEERAKGNILERFSAQQFPDLHSELNLSSLELGDSALYFCASSVELAGSETQYFGPGTRLLVL.